This T cell receptor (beta chain) was retrieved from a study of shared T cell receptors in the human thymus. Per germline, CDR1 SQVTM and CDR2 ANQGSEA. V lost 7 bases to trimming and J lost 7 bases; unmatched junction nucleotides: 6. The CDR3 covers 12 residues. Here immunoSEQ multiplex PCR was the method, and the copy in TCRdb shows in-frame clones only, minus some. The sample records about 380,000 clones, 95% being singletons. The sample taken for sequencing was thymocytes. The clonotype was recovered from a human donor. V gene TRBV29-1 combines with J gene TRBJ1-2, with 10 bases that match TRBD1. CDR3 amino acids: CSGGTGDLGYTF. CDR3 nucleotide sequence: TGCAGCGGAGGGACAGGGGATCTTGGCTACACCTTC.